The 15 T cell receptor beta chains given below trace back to one sample, sequenced in a study of CD8+ T cells in alopecia areata. Stated treatment: oral pan-JAK inhibitor, 5-10 mg twice daily. TCR sequencing used cDNA made by reverse transcription of extracted RNA. Repertoires were generated with immunoSEQ multiplex PCR, while TCRdb's copy carries only in-frame clones and drops some. The table shows approximately 210,000 clones, with 60% occurring only once. The specimen comprised CD4+ T cells sorted from blood, sampled at week 4, from a patient treated with tofacitinib. These receptors all come from a human donor with alopecia areata.

CDR3 sequence (DNA): TGTGCCTGGAGTGTGGGGAGTCGTGGCTACACCTTC. Translating it yields CAWSVGSRGYTF. The V and J genes are TRBV30 and TRBJ1-2; D is unclear. The germline gives CDR1 GTSNPN, CDR2 SVGIG (reference sequence). The CDR3 consists of 12 residues. Trimming cost V 0 bases and J 7 bases, with 9 bases left between them. Variable domain in full (rest from reference TRBV30 and TRBJ1-2): SQTIHQWPATLVQPVGSPLSLECTVEGTSNPNLYWYRQAAGRGLQLLFYSVGIGQISSEVPQNLSASRPQDRQFILSSKKLLLSDSGFYLCAWSVGSRGYTFGSGTRLTVV.

The chain carries TRBV30 and TRBJ2-4; TRBD2 aligns across 10 bases. The length of the CDR3 is 18 residues. V was clipped by 0 bases and J by 0 bases; unmatched bases: 8. The germline V gene encodes CDR1 GTSNPN and CDR2 SVGIG (reference sequence). CDR3 region: CAWSVPSGGVVAKNIQYF. Here the CDR3 DNA reads TGTGCCTGGAGTGTACCCAGCGGGGGGGTAGTAGCCAAAAACATTCAGTACTTC.

This clone was recorded a few times. V usage is TRBV7-2 and J usage is TRBJ2-2; TRBD2 might be the D (5 bases). V was clipped by 5 bases and J by 5 bases, with 12 bases between them. This CDR3 is built from 14 residues. Germline V lookup: CDR1 SGHTA, CDR2 FQGNSA. The CDR3 DNA is TGTGCCAGCAGCAAGCGGCGAACAACCGGGGAGCTGTTTTTT. Translating gives CASSKRRTTGELFF. The full variable domain, completed using reference TRBV7-2 and TRBJ2-2, is GAGVSQSPSNKVTEKGKDVELRCDPISGHTALYWYRQSLGQGLEFLIYFQGNSAPDKSGLPSDRFSAERTGGSVSTLTIQRTQQEDSAVYLCASSKRRTTGELFFGEGSRLTVL.

The chain employs TRBV5-6 and TRBJ1-1; D ambiguous. The CDR3 extends over 13 amino acids. CDR1 is SGHDT and CDR2 is YYEEEE in the germline V gene. The V and J ends lost 2 bases and 1 base respectively, with 6 bases between them. The CDR3 DNA reads as TGTGCCAGCAGCTTCCGACAGAACACTGAAGCTTTCTTT. Protein sequence: CASSFRQNTEAFF.

This chain uses TRBV29-1 with TRBJ2-2; 10 bases agree with TRBD2. V lost 1 base, J lost 3 bases, and 5 bases stayed unmatched. The CDR3 totals 16 residues. Germline-derived CDR1 and CDR2 are SQVTM and ANQGSEA. The CDR3 is CSVEGWLAGDTGELFF. CDR3 coding DNA: TGCAGCGTTGAAGGGTGGCTAGCGGGGGACACCGGGGAGCTGTTTTTT.

This clone was found a few times. V gene TRBV7-9 combines with J gene TRBJ2-3; D ambiguous. With 5 bases removed from V and 6 bases from J, the gap between germline ends came to 9 bases. CDR1 is SEHNR and CDR2 is FQNEAQ in the germline V gene (reference sequence). The CDR3 is made up of 12 amino acids. The CDR3 reads CASSSWLDTQYF. The CDR3 region has the DNA TGTGCCAGCAGCAGCTGGCTCGATACGCAGTATTTT.

About this clone itself: The junction departs from the called germline gene at one end, perhaps through a read error. This rearrangement joins TRBV7-9 to TRBJ2-2; D is perhaps TRBD2 (6 bases). Looked up from germline, CDR1 is SEHNR and CDR2 is FQNEAQ (reference sequence). There are 16 residues in the CDR3. CDR3 sequence reads: CASTLAEGPSTGELFF. CDR3 DNA: TGTGCCAGCACCTTAGCGGAGGGACCAAGCACCGGGGAGCTGTTTTTT.

This chain uses TRBV29-1 with TRBJ2-4; D might be TRBD2 (5 bases). V gave up 5 bases and J gave up 0 bases, with 17 bases separating them. The CDR3 spans 16 residues. The germline CDR1 and CDR2 sequences are SQVTM and ANQGSEA. DNA for the CDR3: TGCAGCGTTCATTGGGGAGAGGTGGGAGCCAAAAACATTCAGTACTTC. Residues: CSVHWGEVGAKNIQYF.

This chain uses TRBV28 with TRBJ2-7, with 11 bases identical to TRBD1. Germline V gene sequence: CDR1 MDHEN, CDR2 SYDVKM. CDR3 length: 15 residues. Trimming removed 2 bases from V and 4 bases from J; junction bases left unmatched: 4. The CDR3 DNA sequence: TGTGCCAGCAGTTTAGGACAGGGGGCACCTTACGAGCAGTACTTC. This codes for CASSLGQGAPYEQYF.

This clone was detected a few times. The V gene is TRBV5-1, the J gene TRBJ2-1; D is ambiguous. CDR3 length: 12 residues. Trimming pared 0 bases from V and 7 bases from J, leaving 5 bases between. Germline CDR1 SGHRS, CDR2 YFSETQ. The CDR3 is CASSLVQNEQFF. CDR3 nucleotides: TGCGCCAGCAGCTTGGTACAAAATGAGCAGTTCTTC.

The gene calls are TRBV11-2 and TRBJ1-1, with 7 bases that match TRBD1. Trimming took 6 bases from V and 1 from J; bases not matched to a gene: 8. Germline-derived CDR1 and CDR2 are SGHAT and FQNNGV. The CDR3 length is 15 residues. Here the CDR3 DNA reads TGTGCCAGCAGTTCGTCCAGGGGGAAGAACACTGAAGCTTTCTTT. This gives the protein CASSSSRGKNTEAFF.

The rearrangement uses TRBV11-2 and TRBJ1-1; 11 bases align to TRBD1. The CDR3 loop spans 16 amino acids. Losses at the gene ends were 1 base for V and 6 bases for J; bases not matched to a gene: 7. Per the germline V gene, CDR1 is SGHAT and CDR2 is FQNNGV. Here the CDR3 DNA reads TGTGCCAGCAGCTTAGGGCCCGGACAGGGGGCCTCTGAAGCTTTCTTT. It translates to CASSLGPGQGASEAFF.

The V and J genes are TRBV2 and TRBJ2-7; 7 bases are a match to TRBD1. V gave up 6 bases and J gave up 0 bases; unmatched junction bases: 5. The CDR3 contains 14 residues. Germline-derived CDR1 and CDR2 are SNHLY and FYNNEI. The CDR3 DNA sequence: TGTGCCAGCAGGGTAGGGGGCCCCTCCTACGAGCAGTACTTC. This gives the protein CASRVGGPSYEQYF.

The chain links TRBV6-5 to TRBJ1-2; a possible D gene is TRBD1 (6 bases). There are 14 residues in the CDR3. The germline V and J ends were trimmed by 6 bases and 3 bases, with 14 bases remaining between them. Germline values: CDR1 MNHEY, CDR2 SVGAGI. DNA of the CDR3: TGTGCCAGCAGGCCCGGACAGCAGCACTATGGCTACACCTTC. Its translation is CASRPGQQHYGYTF.

This clone was seen a handful of times. The genes are TRBV18 and TRBJ1-1; the match to TRBD1 covers 8 bases. The J segment lost 2 bases and the V segment lost 2 bases, leaving 7 bases of the junction unmatched. The germline V gene has CDR1 KGHSH and CDR2 LQKENI. The CDR3 length is 16 residues. CDR3: CASSPTSDRENTEAFF. The CDR3 nucleotides read TGTGCCAGCTCACCAACCTCGGACAGGGAAAACACTGAAGCTTTCTTT.